This note documents a single TCR beta chain sequence. This CDR3 has 13 residues. Germline lookup yields CDR1 SGDLS and CDR2 YYNGEE. V gave up 4 bases and J gave up 4 bases, with 6 bases separating them. The data were taken from a study of control samples from healthy donors and cancer patients. The method was immunoSEQ multiplex PCR; TCRdb's version includes in-frame clones alone and lacks a portion of them. Among 100,000 to 120,000 clones listed, around 87% were seen once. Material for sequencing was PBMCs. This clonotype originated in a woman aged 55-70 years with lung cancer. The genes are TRBV9 and TRBJ2-6, with D unresolved. CDR3 sequence (DNA): TGTGCCAGCAGCACCGGAGGGGCCAACGTCCTGACTTTC. Its translation: CASSTGGANVLTF. The variable domain in full, with the rest retrieved from reference TRBV9 and TRBJ2-6, is DSGVTQTPKHLITATGQRVTLRCSPRSGDLSVYWYQQSLDQGLQFLIQYYNGEERAKGNILERFSAQQFPDLHSELNLSSLELGDSALYFCASSTGGANVLTFGAGSRLTVL.